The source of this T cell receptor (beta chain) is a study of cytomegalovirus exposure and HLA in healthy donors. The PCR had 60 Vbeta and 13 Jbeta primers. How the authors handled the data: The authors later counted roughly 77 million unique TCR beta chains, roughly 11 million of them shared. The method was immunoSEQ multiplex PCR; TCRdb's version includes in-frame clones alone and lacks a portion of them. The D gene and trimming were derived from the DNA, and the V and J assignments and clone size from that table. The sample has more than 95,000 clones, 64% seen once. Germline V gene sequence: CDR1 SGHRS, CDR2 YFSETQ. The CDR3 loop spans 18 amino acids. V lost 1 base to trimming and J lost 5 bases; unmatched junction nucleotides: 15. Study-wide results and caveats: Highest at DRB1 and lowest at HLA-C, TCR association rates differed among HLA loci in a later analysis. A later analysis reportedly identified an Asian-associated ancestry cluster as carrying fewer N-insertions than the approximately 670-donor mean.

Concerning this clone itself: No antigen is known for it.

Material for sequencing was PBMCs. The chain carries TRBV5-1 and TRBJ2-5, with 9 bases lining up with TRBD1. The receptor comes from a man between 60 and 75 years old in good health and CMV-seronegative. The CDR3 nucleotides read TGCGCCAGCAGCTTGTCTCGCTCGCGGGGACAGGGAGTGGAGACCCAGTACTTC. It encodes CASSLSRSRGQGVETQYF.